This entry describes one T cell receptor (beta chain). PCR was performed using 60 Vbeta and 13 Jbeta primers. Clones were read by immunoSEQ multiplex PCR, and TCRdb kept only the in-frame ones, dropping some. The sample includes around 150,000 clones, about two thirds of them seen just once. The sample is drawn from a study of cytomegalovirus exposure and HLA in healthy donors. The TCR comes from a woman aged 25-40 years in good health and CMV-seronegative. Sequencing was performed on PBMCs.

The CDR3 DNA reads TGTGCCAGCAGCCCCCGGGACAGGGCCTACAATGAGCAGTTCTTC. It specifies CASSPRDRAYNEQFF. The gene calls are TRBV5-4 and TRBJ2-1, with 9 bases aligning to TRBD1. The trim removed 4 bases at V and 2 bases at J, leaving 4 bases unmatched. Germline V gene lookup returns CDR1 SGHNT and CDR2 YYREEE (reference sequence). The CDR3 consists of 15 residues.